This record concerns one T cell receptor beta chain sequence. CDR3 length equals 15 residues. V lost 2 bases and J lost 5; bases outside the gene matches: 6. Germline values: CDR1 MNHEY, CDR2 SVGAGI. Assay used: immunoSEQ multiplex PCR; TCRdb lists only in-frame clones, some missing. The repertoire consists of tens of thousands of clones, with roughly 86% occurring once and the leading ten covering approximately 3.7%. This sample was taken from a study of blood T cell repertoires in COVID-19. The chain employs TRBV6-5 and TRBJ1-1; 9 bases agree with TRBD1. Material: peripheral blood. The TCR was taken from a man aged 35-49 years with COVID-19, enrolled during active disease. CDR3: CASSYTGQGLTEAFF. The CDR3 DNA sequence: TGTGCCAGCAGTTACACCGGACAGGGGCTTACTGAAGCTTTCTTT.